The rows below give T cell receptor beta chains drawn from one sample of a study of shared clonotypes between healthy human individuals. Measured with immunoSEQ multiplex PCR; TCRdb has only the in-frame clones, and not every one. The sample includes over 100,000 clones, about 70% of them seen just once. Input material: memory CD8+ T cells sorted from blood. The receptors here all came from a woman aged 25 to 45 in good health. Both conserved end residues are part of each CDR3. A D gene is named only where the DNA matches it firmly. Clone size is not always given. Where it is, it says once, few, many or a class for expanded clones.

J gene: TRBJ1-2; D gene: TRBD1; V gene: TRBV7-9; clone size: .; CDR3 DNA: TGTGCCAGCAGCTTAGTAGGGGGACAGGGGATGATTGGCTACACCTTC; CDR3 protein: CASSLVGGQGMIGYTF
J gene: TRBJ2-1; D gene: TRBD2; V gene: TRBV6-4; clone size: many; CDR3 DNA: TGTGCCAGCAGTGACCAGACTAGCGGAAGCTACAATGAGCAGTTCTTC; CDR3 protein: CASSDQTSGSYNEQFF
J gene: TRBJ1-3; D gene: .; V gene: TRBV27; clone size: .; CDR3 DNA: TGTGCCAGCAGTTTATTCGGGGACGTTGGAAACACCATATATTTT; CDR3 protein: CASSLFGDVGNTIYF
J gene: TRBJ2-7; D gene: .; V gene: TRBV28; clone size: few; CDR3 DNA: TGTGCCACCGGGACGGGTTCCTACGAGCAGTACTTC; CDR3 protein: CATGTGSYEQYF
J gene: TRBJ2-7; D gene: .; V gene: TRBV27; clone size: .; CDR3 DNA: TGTGCCAGCAGTTTAAAGGGTAGCTCCTACGAGCAGTACTTC; CDR3 protein: CASSLKGSSYEQYF
J gene: TRBJ2-2; D gene: .; V gene: TRBV5-5; clone size: many; CDR3 DNA: TGTGCCAGCAGCCTGCTGGGACCAAACACCGGGGAGCTGTTTTTT; CDR3 protein: CASSLLGPNTGELFF
J gene: TRBJ2-1; D gene: TRBD2; V gene: TRBV5-1; clone size: once; CDR3 DNA: TGCGCCAGCAGCTGGGACGAGGGCGGGAGCTTTGATGAGCAGTTCTTC; CDR3 protein: CASSWDEGGSFDEQFF
J gene: TRBJ2-7; D gene: .; V gene: TRBV25-1; clone size: once; CDR3 DNA: TGTGCCAGCAGTGAGACGGGACACTCCTACGAGCAGTACTTC; CDR3 protein: CASSETGHSYEQYF
J gene: TRBJ1-1; D gene: .; V gene: TRBV28; clone size: few; CDR3 DNA: TGTGCCAGCAGTTTAATGAAGGAAGCTTTCTTT; CDR3 protein: CASSLMKEAFF
J gene: TRBJ2-5; D gene: TRBD2; V gene: TRBV28; clone size: .; CDR3 DNA: TGTGCCAGCAACCTGGGGCCTAGCGGGGGGCCCCAGACCCAGTACTTC; CDR3 protein: CASNLGPSGGPQTQYF
J gene: TRBJ1-5; D gene: TRBD1; V gene: TRBV19; clone size: once; CDR3 DNA: TGTGCCAGTAGTATTACCTCAGGGACAGGGGCTCATCAGCCCCAGCATTTT; CDR3 protein: CASSITSGTGAHQPQHF
J gene: TRBJ2-1; D gene: TRBD2; V gene: TRBV7-2; clone size: many; CDR3 DNA: TGTGCCAGCAGCTTAGGAGGGCGGGAGCGGCAGTTCTTC; CDR3 protein: CASSLGGRERQFF
J gene: TRBJ1-1; D gene: TRBD1; V gene: TRBV9; clone size: .; CDR3 DNA: TGTGCCAGCAGCGGGGATCAGCCACAGGGGTCCGCTTTCTTT; CDR3 protein: CASSGDQPQGSAFF
J gene: TRBJ2-1; D gene: TRBD2; V gene: TRBV7-6; clone size: many; CDR3 DNA: TGTGCCAGCAGCAGAGGGACTAGCAATGAGCAGTTCTTC; CDR3 protein: CASSRGTSNEQFF
J gene: TRBJ2-7; D gene: TRBD2; V gene: TRBV9; clone size: few; CDR3 DNA: TGTGCCAGCAGCGTAGCTGGGACTAGCGGTGAAGAGCAGTACTTC; CDR3 protein: CASSVAGTSGEEQYF
J gene: TRBJ2-5; D gene: TRBD2; V gene: TRBV7-9; clone size: few; CDR3 DNA: TGTGCCAGCAGCTTAGTAGGACTAGCGGAAGAGACCCAGTACTTC; CDR3 protein: CASSLVGLAEETQYF
J gene: TRBJ2-7; D gene: TRBD1; V gene: TRBV27; clone size: .; CDR3 DNA: TGTGCCAGCAGTTTAGACAGGGCGACCTCCTACGAGCAGTACTTC; CDR3 protein: CASSLDRATSYEQYF
J gene: TRBJ2-7; D gene: .; V gene: TRBV27; clone size: many; CDR3 DNA: TGTGCCAGCAGTTCGATCGCTAGCGTATTCTACGAGCAGTACTTC; CDR3 protein: CASSSIASVFYEQYF
J gene: TRBJ2-6; D gene: .; V gene: TRBV4-1; clone size: many; CDR3 DNA: TGCGCCAGCAGCCTCCCAGGGGCCAACGTCCTGACTTTC; CDR3 protein: CASSLPGANVLTF
J gene: TRBJ2-7; D gene: TRBD1; V gene: TRBV6-1; clone size: .; CDR3 DNA: TGTGCCAGCAGTGATCAACAGGGGATCTACGAGCAGTACTTC; CDR3 protein: CASSDQQGIYEQYF
J gene: TRBJ2-7; D gene: .; V gene: TRBV15; clone size: .; CDR3 DNA: TGTGCCACCAGCAGAGATTTCGAGAGAGGGTCCTACGAGCAGTACTTC; CDR3 protein: CATSRDFERGSYEQYF
J gene: TRBJ1-4; D gene: .; V gene: TRBV7-9; clone size: few; CDR3 DNA: TGTGCCAGCAGCCAAGGGGCTAATGAAAAACTGTTTTTT; CDR3 protein: CASSQGANEKLFF
J gene: TRBJ1-5; D gene: TRBD1; V gene: TRBV6-6; clone size: .; CDR3 DNA: TGTGCCAGCAGCAGGGACAGACTTTATAGCAATCAGCCCCAGCATTTT; CDR3 protein: CASSRDRLYSNQPQHF
J gene: TRBJ1-4; D gene: .; V gene: TRBV7-9; clone size: once; CDR3 DNA: TGTGCCAGCAGCGTGGGACCCTTAAATGAAAAACTGTTTTTT; CDR3 protein: CASSVGPLNEKLFF
J gene: TRBJ2-3; D gene: .; V gene: TRBV9; clone size: .; CDR3 DNA: TGTGCCAGCAGCGCTGCAGATACGCAGTATTTT; CDR3 protein: CASSAADTQYF
J gene: TRBJ2-3; D gene: .; V gene: TRBV6-4; clone size: .; CDR3 DNA: TGTGCCAGCAGTGAAGGGCAGGGCAGCACAGATACGCAGTATTTT; CDR3 protein: CASSEGQGSTDTQYF